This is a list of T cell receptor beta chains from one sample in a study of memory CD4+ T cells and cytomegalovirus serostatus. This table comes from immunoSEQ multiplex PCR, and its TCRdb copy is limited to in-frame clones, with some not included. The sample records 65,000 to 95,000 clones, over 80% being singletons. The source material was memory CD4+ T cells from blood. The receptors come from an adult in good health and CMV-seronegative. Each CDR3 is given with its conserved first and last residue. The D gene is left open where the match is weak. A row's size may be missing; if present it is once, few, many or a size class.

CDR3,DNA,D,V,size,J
CASSEYGERTEAFF,TGTGCCAGCAGTGAATATGGGGAACGCACTGAAGCTTTCTTT,.,TRBV6-4,once,TRBJ1-1
CASSYRGMNTEAFF,TGTGCCAGCAGTTATCGAGGAATGAACACTGAAGCTTTCTTT,.,TRBV6-6,.,TRBJ1-1
CAWSASLGYGYTF,TGTGCCTGGAGTGCCTCCCTGGGCTATGGCTACACCTTC,.,TRBV30,few,TRBJ1-2
CATENGENTEAFF,TGTGCCACCGAAAACGGGGAGAACACTGAAGCTTTCTTT,.,TRBV19,few,TRBJ1-1
CASSLGPGTSYGYTF,TGTGCCAGCAGCCTGGGTCCAGGGACGAGCTATGGCTACACCTTC,.,TRBV7-3,.,TRBJ1-2
CASRASPGVGNQPQHF,TGTGCCAGCAGAGCGAGTCCAGGGGTGGGCAATCAGCCCCAGCATTTT,.,TRBV27,.,TRBJ1-5
CASSAGDRDYGYTF,TGCGCCAGCAGCGCAGGGGACAGGGACTATGGCTACACCTTC,TRBD1,TRBV5-1,.,TRBJ1-2
CAWSEGSSYNSPLHF,TGTGCCTGGAGTGAGGGAAGCTCCTATAATTCACCCCTCCACTTT,.,TRBV30,.,TRBJ1-6
CAWSPRGNEAFF,TGTGCCTGGAGTCCACGAGGAAATGAAGCTTTCTTT,.,TRBV30,few,TRBJ1-1
CAISESTSGSFF,TGTGCCATCAGTGAGTCAACGTCGGGATCATTCTTC,.,TRBV10-3,once,TRBJ2-1